Listed below are T cell receptor beta chains from one sample, sequenced in a study of shared clonotypes between healthy human individuals. The repertoire was sequenced with immunoSEQ multiplex PCR; TCRdb's copy has only in-frame clones and lacks some. The sample lists 2 million to 2.5 million clones; 90% to 95% were seen once. Material for sequencing was naive CD4+ T cells sorted from blood. The receptors stem from a man between 18 and 35 years old in good health. Each CDR3 is given with its conserved first and last residue. D genes are given only for firm matches. Rows give clone size only sometimes, using once, few, many, or a class for an expanded clone.

cdr3_length: 15; j_call: TRBJ1-1; v_call: TRBV19; clone_size: -; d_call: TRBD1; cdr3_nt: TGTGCCAGTAGTATCAGGGGGGCGCTGAACACTGAAGCTTTCTTT; cdr3_aa: CASSIRGALNTEAFF
cdr3_length: 16; j_call: TRBJ2-7; v_call: TRBV7-9; clone_size: -; d_call: TRBD1; cdr3_nt: TGTGCCAGCAGCTTAGCTGGGACAGGGGCTTCCTACGAGCAGTACTTC; cdr3_aa: CASSLAGTGASYEQYF
cdr3_length: 17; j_call: TRBJ1-5; v_call: TRBV27; clone_size: once; d_call: -; cdr3_nt: TGTGCCAGCAGTTCGGGGGGCGGAGGGGTGAGCAATCAGCCCCAGCATTTT; cdr3_aa: CASSSGGGGVSNQPQHF
cdr3_length: 14; j_call: TRBJ1-3; v_call: TRBV5-1; clone_size: -; d_call: -; cdr3_nt: TGCGCCAGCAGCCCACGGGACACAGGAAACACCATATATTTT; cdr3_aa: CASSPRDTGNTIYF
cdr3_length: 16; j_call: TRBJ2-3; v_call: TRBV27; clone_size: -; d_call: TRBD2; cdr3_nt: TGTGCCAGCTCCCCCGGTAGCGGGGTCCCCACAGATACGCAGTATTTT; cdr3_aa: CASSPGSGVPTDTQYF
cdr3_length: 14; j_call: TRBJ2-2; v_call: TRBV5-1; clone_size: -; d_call: -; cdr3_nt: TGCGCCAGCAACCCAGGGAGGCACGCCGGGGAGCTGTTTTTT; cdr3_aa: CASNPGRHAGELFF
cdr3_length: 15; j_call: TRBJ2-1; v_call: TRBV12-5; clone_size: -; d_call: TRBD1; cdr3_nt: TGTGCTAGTGTGGGGAACCCGACAGGGGCAAATGAGCAGTTCTTC; cdr3_aa: CASVGNPTGANEQFF
cdr3_length: 15; j_call: TRBJ2-7; v_call: TRBV2; clone_size: -; d_call: -; cdr3_nt: TGTGCCAGCAGTGAAGTTCGAGCGGCACATTACGAGCAGTACTTC; cdr3_aa: CASSEVRAAHYEQYF
cdr3_length: 12; j_call: TRBJ2-3; v_call: TRBV7-2; clone_size: -; d_call: -; cdr3_nt: TGTGCCAGCAGTCCCTTTACAGATACGCAGTATTTT; cdr3_aa: CASSPFTDTQYF
cdr3_length: 14; j_call: TRBJ1-6; v_call: TRBV7-9; clone_size: -; d_call: -; cdr3_nt: TGTGCCAGCACCCCCTCGGGACACAAGTCTCCCCTCCACTTT; cdr3_aa: CASTPSGHKSPLHF
cdr3_length: 13; j_call: TRBJ1-2; v_call: TRBV29-1; clone_size: -; d_call: -; cdr3_nt: TGCAGCGCTCAACAGGTCACGAACTATGGCTACACCTTC; cdr3_aa: CSAQQVTNYGYTF
cdr3_length: 12; j_call: TRBJ1-2; v_call: TRBV7-9; clone_size: few; d_call: -; cdr3_nt: TGTGCCAGCAGCCCCTGGACGTTTGGCTACACCTTC; cdr3_aa: CASSPWTFGYTF
cdr3_length: 13; j_call: TRBJ1-2; v_call: TRBV5-1; clone_size: -; d_call: -; cdr3_nt: TGCGCCAGCAGCTTGGCGGAGAGGGTTGGCTACACCTTC; cdr3_aa: CASSLAERVGYTF
cdr3_length: 13; j_call: TRBJ2-7; v_call: TRBV5-1; clone_size: -; d_call: -; cdr3_nt: TGCGCCAGCAGCTATAGACAGACCGACGAGCAGTACTTC; cdr3_aa: CASSYRQTDEQYF
cdr3_length: 14; j_call: TRBJ1-1; v_call: TRBV10-2; clone_size: -; d_call: -; cdr3_nt: TGCGCCAGCAGTGATGGCAGATTGAACACTGAAGCTTTCTTT; cdr3_aa: CASSDGRLNTEAFF
cdr3_length: 12; j_call: TRBJ2-1; v_call: TRBV2; clone_size: -; d_call: TRBD1; cdr3_nt: TGTGCCAGCAGTGACAGGGGGCCGGGGCAGTTCTTC; cdr3_aa: CASSDRGPGQFF
cdr3_length: 13; j_call: TRBJ2-5; v_call: TRBV28; clone_size: once; d_call: -; cdr3_nt: TGTGCCAGCGGGGGAGGATTAAGGGAGACCCAGTACTTC; cdr3_aa: CASGGGLRETQYF
cdr3_length: 13; j_call: TRBJ1-2; v_call: TRBV28; clone_size: -; d_call: -; cdr3_nt: TGTGCCAGCACCTCTAGACTCAGCGGTGGCTACACCTTC; cdr3_aa: CASTSRLSGGYTF
cdr3_length: 14; j_call: TRBJ2-1; v_call: TRBV7-7; clone_size: -; d_call: -; cdr3_nt: TGTGCTAGCAGCTTAGGGTGGAGTAACAATGAGCAGTTCTTC; cdr3_aa: CASSLGWSNNEQFF
cdr3_length: 14; j_call: TRBJ1-2; v_call: TRBV6-5; clone_size: -; d_call: -; cdr3_nt: TGTGCCAGCAGTTCGAGAGCGGAGAACTATGGCTACACCTTC; cdr3_aa: CASSSRAENYGYTF
cdr3_length: 11; j_call: TRBJ2-3; v_call: TRBV6-6; clone_size: -; d_call: -; cdr3_nt: TGTGCCAGCAAAAACGCCGATACGCAGTATTTT; cdr3_aa: CASKNADTQYF
cdr3_length: 15; j_call: TRBJ1-6; v_call: TRBV30; clone_size: -; d_call: TRBD1; cdr3_nt: TGTGCCTGGAGTGAAGGACAGGCGTATAATTCACCCCTCCACTTT; cdr3_aa: CAWSEGQAYNSPLHF
cdr3_length: 16; j_call: TRBJ2-1; v_call: TRBV9; clone_size: -; d_call: -; cdr3_nt: TGTGCCAGCAGCCCTAATTGGGGGAATTCCTACAATGAGCAGTTCTTC; cdr3_aa: CASSPNWGNSYNEQFF
cdr3_length: 12; j_call: TRBJ1-1; v_call: TRBV30; clone_size: few; d_call: TRBD1; cdr3_nt: TGTGCCTTGGGACAGTCGAACACTGAAGCTTTCTTT; cdr3_aa: CALGQSNTEAFF
cdr3_length: 12; j_call: TRBJ1-1; v_call: TRBV10-1; clone_size: -; d_call: -; cdr3_nt: TGCGCCAGAGGACGGAGGCGGACTGAAGCTTTCTTT; cdr3_aa: CARGRRRTEAFF
cdr3_length: 13; j_call: TRBJ2-5; v_call: TRBV7-2; clone_size: -; d_call: -; cdr3_nt: TGTGCCAGCGGACGGGGAATCCAAGAGACCCAGTACTTC; cdr3_aa: CASGRGIQETQYF
cdr3_length: 16; j_call: TRBJ2-2; v_call: TRBV9; clone_size: -; d_call: -; cdr3_nt: TGTGCCAGCAGCGTAAGGGGCAGCTCGGGAACCGGGGAGCTGTTTTTT; cdr3_aa: CASSVRGSSGTGELFF
cdr3_length: 13; j_call: TRBJ1-4; v_call: TRBV10-2; clone_size: -; d_call: TRBD1; cdr3_nt: TGCGCCAGCAGTGAACAGGGGTCGGGTGAATTGTTTTTT; cdr3_aa: CASSEQGSGELFF
cdr3_length: 13; j_call: TRBJ1-2; v_call: TRBV4-1; clone_size: -; d_call: -; cdr3_nt: TGCGCCAGCAGCCAAGGAGATAACTATGGCTACACCTTC; cdr3_aa: CASSQGDNYGYTF
cdr3_length: 17; j_call: TRBJ1-1; v_call: TRBV11-2; clone_size: -; d_call: TRBD1; cdr3_nt: TGTGCCAGCAGTCTAGGTTGGGACAGGGATAGGAACACTGAAGCTTTCTTT; cdr3_aa: CASSLGWDRDRNTEAFF
cdr3_length: 15; j_call: TRBJ1-2; v_call: TRBV4-1; clone_size: -; d_call: TRBD1; cdr3_nt: TGCGCCAGCAGCCAAGAACCAGGACAGGGCTATGGCTACACCTTC; cdr3_aa: CASSQEPGQGYGYTF
cdr3_length: 18; j_call: TRBJ1-6; v_call: TRBV7-2; clone_size: -; d_call: -; cdr3_nt: TGTGCCAGCAGCGCCCTATACGACCGGGACTCCTATAATTCACCCCTCCACTTT; cdr3_aa: CASSALYDRDSYNSPLHF
cdr3_length: 13; j_call: TRBJ2-5; v_call: TRBV4-1; clone_size: -; d_call: -; cdr3_nt: TGCGCCAGCAGCCTAGTTGGTGGGGAGACCCAGTACTTC; cdr3_aa: CASSLVGGETQYF
cdr3_length: 16; j_call: TRBJ1-5; v_call: TRBV2; clone_size: -; d_call: -; cdr3_nt: TGTGCCAGCAGTACAAGACAGGCCAATAGCAATCAGCCCCAGCATTTT; cdr3_aa: CASSTRQANSNQPQHF
cdr3_length: 16; j_call: TRBJ1-2; v_call: TRBV30; clone_size: -; d_call: -; cdr3_nt: TGTGCCTGGAGTATACTTCGGACAGCCGAAAACTATGGCTACACCTTC; cdr3_aa: CAWSILRTAENYGYTF
cdr3_length: 13; j_call: TRBJ1-2; v_call: TRBV9; clone_size: -; d_call: -; cdr3_nt: TGTGCCAGCAGCGTAGTAGGTAACTATGGCTACACCTTC; cdr3_aa: CASSVVGNYGYTF
cdr3_length: 15; j_call: TRBJ2-2; v_call: TRBV7-8; clone_size: -; d_call: -; cdr3_nt: TGTGCCAGCAGCCCCTGGGCCCAACCCACCGGGGAGCTGTTTTTT; cdr3_aa: CASSPWAQPTGELFF
cdr3_length: 14; j_call: TRBJ1-1; v_call: TRBV10-3; clone_size: -; d_call: TRBD1; cdr3_nt: TGTGCCATCAGTGCTGACAGGGGGTTCACTGAAGCTTTCTTT; cdr3_aa: CAISADRGFTEAFF
cdr3_length: 15; j_call: TRBJ1-1; v_call: TRBV28; clone_size: -; d_call: -; cdr3_nt: TGTGCCAGCAGTTTGGTAGGGAGAGGGAACACTGAAGCTTTCTTT; cdr3_aa: CASSLVGRGNTEAFF
cdr3_length: 16; j_call: TRBJ1-4; v_call: TRBV5-4; clone_size: -; d_call: -; cdr3_nt: TGTGCCAGCAGCACAAGATCCGGGACCGTCAATGAAAAACTGTTTTTT; cdr3_aa: CASSTRSGTVNEKLFF
cdr3_length: 14; j_call: TRBJ2-1; v_call: TRBV25-1; clone_size: -; d_call: -; cdr3_nt: TGTGCCAGCAGTGAATTAGAGGACAGCAATGAGCAGTTCTTC; cdr3_aa: CASSELEDSNEQFF
cdr3_length: 14; j_call: TRBJ2-3; v_call: TRBV7-9; clone_size: -; d_call: -; cdr3_nt: TGTGCCGCGGTACCCGGGACACGCACAGATACGCAGTATTTT; cdr3_aa: CAAVPGTRTDTQYF
cdr3_length: 13; j_call: TRBJ2-5; v_call: TRBV4-1; clone_size: -; d_call: -; cdr3_nt: TGCGCCAGTCCCGGGCAGGGTTGGGAGACCCAGTACTTC; cdr3_aa: CASPGQGWETQYF
cdr3_length: 15; j_call: TRBJ2-7; v_call: TRBV25-1; clone_size: once; d_call: TRBD2; cdr3_nt: TGTGCCAGCAGTGACTTGACTAGCGGGATTAACGAGCAGTACTTC; cdr3_aa: CASSDLTSGINEQYF
cdr3_length: 15; j_call: TRBJ2-7; v_call: TRBV2; clone_size: -; d_call: TRBD2; cdr3_nt: TGTGCCAGCAGCGGACTAGCGGGAGTACACTACGAGCAGTACTTC; cdr3_aa: CASSGLAGVHYEQYF
cdr3_length: 16; j_call: TRBJ2-2; v_call: TRBV5-1; clone_size: few; d_call: -; cdr3_nt: TGCGCCAGCAGCCTTTCCCCGCTGGGGAACACCGGGGAGCTGTTTTTT; cdr3_aa: CASSLSPLGNTGELFF
cdr3_length: 13; j_call: TRBJ1-4; v_call: TRBV6-1; clone_size: once; d_call: -; cdr3_nt: TGTGCCGGACAAGGACAAAAAAATGAAAAACTGTTTTTT; cdr3_aa: CAGQGQKNEKLFF
cdr3_length: 14; j_call: TRBJ2-7; v_call: TRBV25-1; clone_size: -; d_call: -; cdr3_nt: TGTGCCAGCAGTTTGACGGAGAGCTCCTACGAGCAGTACTTC; cdr3_aa: CASSLTESSYEQYF
cdr3_length: 13; j_call: TRBJ2-7; v_call: TRBV11-2; clone_size: -; d_call: -; cdr3_nt: TGTGCCAGCAGCTTAGACCGTTACTACGAGCAGTACTTC; cdr3_aa: CASSLDRYYEQYF
cdr3_length: 15; j_call: TRBJ2-5; v_call: TRBV11-2; clone_size: once; d_call: -; cdr3_nt: TGTGCCAGCAGCTCCCGACCTCGAGGGGCGGAGACCCAGTACTTC; cdr3_aa: CASSSRPRGAETQYF
cdr3_length: 14; j_call: TRBJ2-3; v_call: TRBV5-4; clone_size: -; d_call: TRBD2; cdr3_nt: TGTGCCAGCAGCCGTCGGGAGGGCCCAGATACGCAGTATTTT; cdr3_aa: CASSRREGPDTQYF
cdr3_length: 13; j_call: TRBJ2-1; v_call: TRBV29-1; clone_size: -; d_call: TRBD2; cdr3_nt: TGCAGCGTTGGAGCGGGGGTGGGAGATGAGCAGTTCTTC; cdr3_aa: CSVGAGVGDEQFF
cdr3_length: 15; j_call: TRBJ1-6; v_call: TRBV19; clone_size: -; d_call: TRBD1; cdr3_nt: TGTGCCGGACCGGACAGGGGCGCCTATAATTCACCCCTCCACTTT; cdr3_aa: CAGPDRGAYNSPLHF
cdr3_length: 16; j_call: TRBJ1-2; v_call: TRBV11-2; clone_size: -; d_call: -; cdr3_nt: TGTGCCAGCAGCTTAGAACCCCGGGCAGGCGCCTCGGGCTACACCTTC; cdr3_aa: CASSLEPRAGASGYTF
cdr3_length: 13; j_call: TRBJ2-2; v_call: TRBV9; clone_size: -; d_call: -; cdr3_nt: TGTGCCAGCAGCCCCGGGAACACCGGGGAGCTGTTTTTT; cdr3_aa: CASSPGNTGELFF